This T cell receptor (beta chain) originates from a study of T cell repertoires in cytomegalovirus infection. As for the study in general: Use of recently identified HLA-C-restricted and well-studied HLA-B-restricted CMV epitopes was part of the study. Study-level results: Accumulated public TCR beta family frequency recognized individuals carrying CMV together with the relevant HLA.

TCRdb independently ran MiXCR on the reads; one entry per CDR3 protein. The sample contains 700,000 to 850,000 distinct CDR3 sequences, 32% of which appear only once. Germline CDR1 and CDR2: SEHNR and FQNEAQ (reference sequence). V shed 5 bases, J shed 4 bases, and the junction held 7 bases outside the gene matches. The CDR3 length is 15 residues. Remarks on this clonotype: What it recognizes is unknown.

The origin of this receptor is a human donor in good health (CMV status not recorded). Some clones in this sample may be carry-over from other donors' samples. The sequenced sample was cultured CD8+ T cells from PBMCs, obtained from culture after CMV antigen stimulation. The rearrangement uses TRBV7-9 and TRBJ2-1, with 8 bases matching TRBD2. The CDR3 bases are TGTGCCAGCAGCGGCTTGCCGGGGGGGTACAATGAGCAGTTCTTC. The encoded protein is CASSGLPGGYNEQFF.